The rows below give T cell receptor beta chains drawn from one sample of a study of beta chain features in type 1 diabetes. The assay was immunoSEQ multiplex PCR, and TCRdb's table has in-frame clones only and misses some. The repertoire includes 860,000 or so clones, about a sixth of them detected once, and 0.023% sits in the top ten. Sequences were obtained from naive CD4+ T cells from blood. These TCRs come from a woman under 30 in good health. The CDR3 runs from the conserved cysteine through the conserved F or W. A D gene is named only where the DNA matches it firmly. Rows may omit the clone size; those that give it use once, few, many or a size class.

V gene	clone size	J gene	D gene	CDR3 protein	CDR3 DNA
TRBV7-9	few	TRBJ2-3	TRBD1	CASGDRGDTQYF	TGTGCCAGCGGGGACAGGGGAGATACGCAGTATTTT
TRBV15	-	TRBJ2-1	-	CATRNARSYNEQFF	TGTGCCACCAGGAACGCTCGCTCCTACAATGAGCAGTTCTTC
TRBV28	few	TRBJ2-2	-	CASSLGFTGELFF	TGTGCCAGCAGTTTGGGGTTCACCGGGGAGCTGTTTTTT
TRBV28	few	TRBJ2-7	TRBD2	CASSLFAAGESREQYF	TGTGCCAGCAGTTTATTTGCGGCGGGAGAGTCGAGGGAGCAGTACTTC
TRBV4-2	-	TRBJ1-1	-	CASSQETGNTEAFF	TGTGCCAGCAGCCAAGAGACAGGCAACACTGAAGCTTTCTTT
TRBV4-3	few	TRBJ2-3	-	CVRRVEGSTDTQYF	TGCGTCAGACGGGTTGAAGGTAGCACAGATACGCAGTATTTT
TRBV10-2	-	TRBJ1-2	-	CASSEIPKYGYTF	TGCGCCAGCAGTGAAATCCCAAAGTATGGCTACACCTTC
TRBV5-1	-	TRBJ1-1	-	CASSLAVTLNTEAFF	TGCGCCAGCAGCTTGGCCGTGACGCTGAACACTGAAGCTTTCTTT
TRBV11-2	-	TRBJ1-1	-	CASSQLGPGEAFF	TGTGCCAGCAGTCAACTGGGCCCAGGTGAAGCTTTCTTT
TRBV15	-	TRBJ2-5	-	CATSRDPTREETQYF	TGTGCCACCAGCAGAGATCCGACTAGGGAGGAGACCCAGTACTTC
TRBV19	-	TRBJ2-1	TRBD2	CASSTIRLANEQFF	TGTGCCAGTAGTACGATCCGACTAGCCAATGAGCAGTTCTTC
TRBV27	-	TRBJ1-5	-	CASIHHGNQPQHF	TGTGCCAGCATCCATCACGGGAATCAGCCCCAGCATTTT
TRBV7-3	-	TRBJ2-7	-	CASSSNNWQYF	TGTGCCAGCAGCTCAAATAACTGGCAGTACTTC
TRBV19	-	TRBJ2-3	TRBD2	CASSTVRTSGSGNADTQYF	TGTGCCAGTAGTACTGTCCGGACTAGCGGGAGCGGTAACGCAGATACGCAGTATTTT
TRBV19	few	TRBJ1-2	-	CASSSGRIRNYGYTF	TGTGCCAGTAGCTCCGGACGGATACGTAACTATGGCTACACCTTC
TRBV11-2	-	TRBJ2-1	-	CASSRRSGESYNEQFF	TGTGCCAGCAGCCGACGAAGCGGAGAGTCCTACAATGAGCAGTTCTTC
TRBV5-1	-	TRBJ2-5	TRBD2	CASSPGLAVKGETQYF	TGCGCCAGCAGCCCGGGACTAGCGGTCAAAGGCGAGACCCAGTACTTC
TRBV4-1	-	TRBJ2-6	-	CASSQETGSGANVLTF	TGCGCCAGCAGCCAGGAGACAGGCTCCGGGGCCAACGTCCTGACTTTC
TRBV29-1	few	TRBJ1-2	-	CSALSAPGGYTF	TGCAGCGCCCTCAGCGCCCCGGGCGGCTACACCTTC
TRBV5-1	-	TRBJ2-2	-	CASLPGQFANTGELFF	TGCGCCAGCCTACCAGGACAGTTCGCGAACACCGGGGAGCTGTTTTTT
TRBV7-8	few	TRBJ2-7	-	CASSLALPLRYEQYF	TGTGCCAGCAGCTTAGCGTTACCGCTACGCTACGAGCAGTACTTC
TRBV20-1	-	TRBJ2-3	-	CSARRTDTQYF	TGCAGTGCCCGAAGGACAGATACGCAGTATTTT
TRBV6-6	few	TRBJ2-5	TRBD2	CASSPTSGTTQYF	TGTGCCAGCAGTCCGACTAGCGGGACGACCCAGTACTTC
TRBV5-4	-	TRBJ1-1	-	CASSLTGTRGAFF	TGTGCCAGCAGCTTGACAGGGACTCGTGGAGCTTTCTTT
TRBV10-2	few	TRBJ2-5	TRBD1	CASSDRGREETQYF	TGCGCCAGCAGCGACAGGGGGCGCGAGGAGACCCAGTACTTC
TRBV19	-	TRBJ1-1	-	CASSIVSNTEAFF	TGTGCCAGTAGTATAGTCTCGAACACTGAAGCTTTCTTT
TRBV7-9	-	TRBJ1-5	TRBD1	CATGQGNQPQHF	TGTGCCACCGGACAGGGCAATCAGCCCCAGCATTTT
TRBV7-2	-	TRBJ2-7	-	CASSLWSNTLYEQYF	TGTGCCAGCAGCTTATGGTCTAACACTTTATACGAGCAGTACTTC
TRBV10-3	many	TRBJ2-1	TRBD2	CAINRGRADEQFF	TGTGCCATCAATCGCGGGAGGGCCGATGAGCAGTTCTTC
TRBV29-1	few	TRBJ2-5	TRBD1	CSVLTGGLETQYF	TGCAGCGTCCTGACAGGGGGCTTAGAGACCCAGTACTTC
TRBV28	-	TRBJ2-7	TRBD2	CASSSGRVYEQYF	TGTGCCAGCTCTAGCGGGAGGGTGTACGAGCAGTACTTC
TRBV19	few	TRBJ2-7	-	CASSTGYEQYF	TGTGCCAGTAGTACGGGGTACGAGCAGTACTTC
TRBV10-3	-	TRBJ2-5	-	CAISQEGLKETQYF	TGTGCCATCAGCCAAGAGGGCCTGAAAGAGACCCAGTACTTC
TRBV20-1	-	TRBJ2-7	-	CSASASYEQYF	TGCAGTGCGAGTGCCTCCTACGAGCAGTACTTC
TRBV28	-	TRBJ1-1	TRBD1	CASSLFRQGRRTEAFF	TGTGCCAGCAGTTTATTCCGACAGGGGAGACGGACTGAAGCTTTCTTT
TRBV4-3	few	TRBJ2-3	TRBD1	CASSLNRGSTDTQYF	TGCGCCAGCAGCCTCAACAGGGGGAGCACAGATACGCAGTATTTT
TRBV7-9	few	TRBJ2-1	TRBD2	CASSPPLRLAGGPHEQFF	TGTGCCAGCAGCCCGCCTTTGCGACTAGCGGGAGGGCCACACGAGCAGTTCTTC
TRBV2	-	TRBJ2-5	TRBD1	CASSIDRVQETQYF	TGTGCCAGCAGTATAGACAGGGTCCAAGAGACCCAGTACTTC
TRBV19	-	TRBJ2-3	-	CASRLNSVGTADTQYF	TGTGCCAGTAGGCTAAACTCGGTCGGGACGGCAGATACGCAGTATTTT
TRBV21-1	-	TRBJ2-1	-	CASRRDAGTSGDNEQFF	TGTGCCAGCAGGAGGGATGCCGGGACTAGCGGGGACAATGAGCAGTTCTTC
TRBV11-3	few	TRBJ2-3	TRBD2	CASSLGGRSTDTQYF	TGTGCCAGCAGCTTAGGCGGGAGGAGCACAGATACGCAGTATTTT
TRBV7-9	few	TRBJ1-3	TRBD1	CASSLGQVGNTIYF	TGTGCCAGCAGCTTGGGACAGGTTGGAAACACCATATATTTT
TRBV10-3	-	TRBJ1-2	-	CAISESISIAYGYTF	TGTGCCATCAGTGAGTCGATCTCCATTGCCTATGGCTACACCTTC
TRBV7-2	few	TRBJ2-1	-	CASSLRERGHGVRNEQFF	TGTGCCAGCAGCTTGCGCGAGCGGGGACACGGGGTGAGGAATGAGCAGTTCTTC
TRBV4-3	few	TRBJ2-7	TRBD2	CASSPGWGTTSGEQYF	TGCGCCAGCAGCCCCGGGTGGGGGACGACTAGCGGCGAGCAGTACTTC
TRBV10-2	few	TRBJ2-2	-	CASHIGGGGELFF	TGCGCCAGCCATATTGGAGGTGGCGGGGAGCTGTTTTTT
TRBV6-5	few	TRBJ1-2	-	CASSYGAGAYGYTF	TGTGCCAGCAGTTACGGAGCAGGGGCCTATGGCTACACCTTC
TRBV2	few	TRBJ2-7	-	CASSEARGREQYF	TGTGCCAGCAGTGAAGCCAGGGGAAGGGAGCAGTACTTC
TRBV5-6	-	TRBJ1-4	TRBD1	CASSSTATGEGEKLFF	TGTGCCAGCAGCTCCACAGCCACAGGGGAGGGTGAAAAACTGTTTTTT
TRBV10-3	-	TRBJ2-7	-	CAISESNYEQYF	TGTGCCATCAGTGAGTCGAACTACGAGCAGTACTTC
TRBV18	few	TRBJ1-5	TRBD1	CASSPRAGGDGQPQHF	TGTGCCAGCTCACCAAGGGCAGGGGGCGACGGTCAGCCCCAGCATTTT
TRBV20-1	-	TRBJ2-7	-	CSARHVYEQYF	TGCAGTGCTAGACACGTCTACGAGCAGTACTTC
TRBV13	many	TRBJ1-1	-	CASRLSAAEAFF	TGTGCCAGCAGGCTTTCCGCGGCTGAAGCTTTCTTT
TRBV7-2	few	TRBJ2-7	-	CASSLLGHYEQYF	TGTGCCAGCAGCTTATTAGGACACTACGAGCAGTACTTC
TRBV7-9	-	TRBJ2-1	TRBD2	CASLLAGGIGEQFF	TGTGCCAGCCTCCTAGCGGGAGGAATTGGTGAGCAGTTCTTC
TRBV9	-	TRBJ2-2	-	CASSVRGAAPGELFF	TGTGCCAGCAGCGTACGGGGGGCTGCCCCCGGGGAGCTGTTTTTT
TRBV29-1	few	TRBJ2-4	-	CSVEDHAGPPEYF	TGCAGCGTTGAAGATCACGCTGGCCCTCCAGAGTACTTC